The present entry profiles one TCR beta chain with its context. The antigen is undetermined. V gave up 5 bases and J gave up 0 bases, with 2 bases separating them. The germline gives CDR1 SNHLY, CDR2 FYNNEI. This CDR3 region has 12 residues. This record comes from a study of T-cell memory formation after mild COVID-19. Study observations and caveats: Contracting CD8+ clones were enriched in EMRA, CD4+ mainly in CM and EM. Clones that contracted from day 15 to 85 were balanced CD4/CD8, while later expanders leaned CD4+.

TCRdb recomputed calls from the 5' RACE reads with MiXCR, one row per CDR3 protein. Among hundreds of thousands of distinct CDR3 sequences listed, 28% were seen once. Sequencing was done on a sample of PBMCs or a T cell subset sorted from them (not recorded which). This TCR derives from an adult woman who had mild COVID-19 (a few samples of this study predate the infection). Cell type and time point are not known. The chain employs TRBV2 and TRBJ1-3; D gene uncertain. CDR3 DNA sequence: TGTGCCAGCAGTATCTCTGGAAACACCATATATTTT. This sequence encodes CASSISGNTIYF.